This T cell receptor beta chain was sequenced in a study of blood T cell repertoires in COVID-19. Assay: immunoSEQ multiplex PCR; the TCRdb copy retains only in-frame clones and omits some. Counted here are 150,000 to 200,000 clones, around 80% occurring once; the ten biggest clones make up 9.5% to 11%. The CDR3 is 13 amino acids. Germline loops: CDR1 DFQATT, CDR2 SNEGSKA (reference sequence). Deletions cut 3 bases from V and 1 base from J, with 7 bases between. The chain employs TRBV20-1 and TRBJ2-1; D is unresolved. Sequenced: PBMCs or T cells enriched from blood (not recorded which). The TCR comes from a man in his forties or fifties who had recovered from COVID-19. This chain's CDR3 is CSASWPSYNEQFF. Written as DNA, the CDR3 is TGCAGTGCTAGTTGGCCTTCCTACAATGAGCAGTTCTTC.